Shown below are 14 T cell receptor beta chains from a single sample sequenced in a study of beta chain features in type 1 diabetes. Expressed TCRB transcripts were sequenced because the entire RNA isolate underwent reverse transcription. The assay was immunoSEQ multiplex PCR, and TCRdb's table has in-frame clones only and misses some. There are around 150,000 clones in the sample; under 9.5% occur only once, and about 0.6% lies in the top ten. Material for sequencing was central memory CD4+ T cells from blood. These receptors were obtained from a man between 18 and 35 years old in good health.

The J gene is TRBJ1-1, the V gene TRBV27; 10 bases map to TRBD1. Unmatched junction bases numbered 8, after V lost 4 bases and J lost 6 bases. Germline CDR1 MNHEY, CDR2 SMNVEV (reference sequence). The CDR3 covers 15 residues. CDR3 sequence reads: CASSSRDRGRPEAFF. The DNA for the CDR3 is TGTGCCAGCAGTTCCCGGGACAGGGGAAGACCTGAAGCTTTCTTT.

In this sample, this clone turned up a few times. The chain combines TRBV5-6 with TRBJ1-2; D may be TRBD1 (5 bases). Trimming left V 1 base short and J 6 bases short, with 10 bases between. Germline V gene lookup returns CDR1 SGHDT and CDR2 YYEEEE. There are 13 residues in the CDR3. As DNA, the CDR3 is TGTGCCAGCAGCTTGTTCACAGGTGATGGCTACACCTTC. This gives the protein CASSLFTGDGYTF.

This clone turned up a few times. The chain employs TRBV19 and TRBJ1-3; D is uncertain. CDR1 is LNHDA, CDR2 SQIVND, per germline (reference sequence). The germline V and J ends were trimmed by 3 bases and 5 bases, with 14 bases remaining between them. This CDR3 region has 15 residues. The DNA for the CDR3 is TGTGCCAGTAGTATTTTCTTGGCAGAAAGAAACACCATATATTTT. The encoded protein is CASSIFLAERNTIYF.

This clone showed up just a few times. The genes are TRBV19 and TRBJ2-7, with 9 bases lining up with TRBD1. CDR1 and CDR2 (germline): LNHDA, SQIVND (reference sequence). V trimming: 5 bases; J trimming: 1 base; junction bases outside the gene matches: 3. The CDR3 has 14 residues. The CDR3 protein is CASSVDRGSYEQYF. The DNA for the CDR3 is TGTGCCAGTAGTGTGGACAGGGGTTCCTACGAGCAGTACTTC.

The chain recombines TRBV11-3 with TRBJ2-1; 9 nucleotides line up with TRBD2. The V and J ends lost 0 bases and 3 bases, in that order; junction bases with no gene match: 9. Germline CDR1 and CDR2: SGHNT and YENEEA. The CDR3 is 18 residues long. The CDR3 loop reads CASSLDQGGSGSYNEQFF. In nucleotides, the CDR3 is TGTGCCAGCAGCTTAGATCAAGGGGGTAGCGGGAGCTACAATGAGCAGTTCTTC.

This clone was counted only a few times. The chain couples TRBV28 to TRBJ1-5; D is unclear. CDR1 and CDR2 from the germline V gene are MDHEN and SYDVKM. The CDR3 loop spans 13 amino acids. V lost 6 bases, J lost 4 bases, and 10 bases lay in between. This chain's CDR3 is CASSPTTNQPQHF. The CDR3 coding sequence is TGTGCCAGCAGCCCCACCACAAATCAGCCCCAGCATTTT.

The chain links TRBV28 to TRBJ1-6, with TRBD1 identical over 7 bases. The CDR3 contains 16 residues. Germline-derived CDR1 and CDR2 are MDHEN and SYDVKM. V trimming: 2 bases; J trimming: 4 bases; junction bases outside the gene matches: 5. The CDR3 loop is CASSLPTGSYNSPLHF. For the CDR3, the DNA is TGTGCCAGCAGTTTACCGACAGGGTCTTATAATTCACCCCTCCACTTT.

At least ten counts were recorded for this clone. The gene calls are TRBV2 and TRBJ2-3, with 11 bases matching TRBD2. V gave up 7 bases and J gave up 2 bases; unmatched junction bases: 5. The length of the CDR3 is 15 residues. Per the germline V gene, CDR1 is SNHLY and CDR2 is FYNNEI. The CDR3 sequence: CASTLAGGLTDTQYF. The CDR3 DNA sequence: TGTGCCAGCACGCTAGCGGGAGGACTCACAGATACGCAGTATTTT.

This chain uses TRBV4-1 with TRBJ1-4; 10 positions match TRBD1. The V gene end was trimmed by 2 bases and the J gene end by 8 bases; junction bases not matched to a gene: 5. The CDR3 consists of 15 residues. Germline CDR1 MGHRA, CDR2 YSYEKL. As DNA, the CDR3 is TGCGCCAGCAGCCAACGGACAGGGGGTAGCGAAAAACTGTTTTTT. Its protein is CASSQRTGGSEKLFF.

The chain combines TRBV7-9 with TRBJ1-1; 9 bases fit TRBD1. Germline assignment: CDR1 SEHNR and CDR2 FQNEAQ (reference sequence). J gave up 8 bases and V 5 bases, and 6 bases lay outside the gene matches. The CDR3 sequence is 13 residues long. The CDR3 DNA follows: TGTGCCAGCAGCCTTACAGGGGGCAGGGAAGCTTTCTTT. Translation gives CASSLTGGREAFF.

V usage is TRBV19 and J usage is TRBJ2-1; 8 bases fit TRBD2. CDR1 and CDR2 from the germline V gene are LNHDA and SQIVND (reference sequence). V gave up 6 bases and J gave up 15 bases; unmatched junction bases: 13. This CDR3 is 13 amino acids long. This chain's CDR3 is CASSPPAGTSLFF. CDR3 coding DNA: TGTGCCAGTAGCCCGCCTGCCGGGACTAGTCTGTTCTTC. The full variable domain, its missing parts supplied by reference TRBV19 and TRBJ2-1, is DGGITQSPKYLFRKEGQNVTLSCEQNLNHDAMYWYRQDPGQGLRLIYYSQIVNDFQKGDIAEGYSVSREKKESFPLTVTSAQKNPTAFYLCASSPPAGTSLFFGPGTRLTVL.

This clone showed up many times. The CDR3 region is CASSGTRGGEKLFF. In DNA, the CDR3 is TGTGCCAGCAGCGGGACGCGGGGGGGCGAAAAACTGTTTTTT. This rearrangement joins TRBV9 to TRBJ1-4; D perhaps matches TRBD1 (6 bases). In germline, CDR1 is SGDLS, CDR2 YYNGEE. The V gene lost 3 bases and the J gene lost 8 bases, with 14 bases spanning the gap. This CDR3 spans 14 amino acids.

This clone has more than one count but fewer than ten. This rearrangement joins TRBV14 to TRBJ1-1; D possibly corresponds to TRBD1 (6 bases). This CDR3 comprises 16 residues. CDR1 SGHDN and CDR2 FVKESK come from the germline V gene. V was trimmed by 3 bases and J by 2 bases, leaving 16 bases between them. The CDR3, as DNA: TGTGCCAGCAGCCAGTACCGGGGACAATCCAACACTGAAGCTTTCTTT. As protein: CASSQYRGQSNTEAFF.

This clone was observed at least ten times. The chain recombines TRBV30 with TRBJ1-2; no clear D gene. The CDR3 spans 13 residues. Germline CDR1 reads GTSNPN; CDR2 reads SVGIG (reference sequence). The V gene lost 3 bases and the J gene lost 7 bases, with 15 bases spanning the gap. The CDR3 bases are TGTGCCTGGAGGAACTGGGGAGTTGGTGGCTACACCTTC. Its translation is CAWRNWGVGGYTF.